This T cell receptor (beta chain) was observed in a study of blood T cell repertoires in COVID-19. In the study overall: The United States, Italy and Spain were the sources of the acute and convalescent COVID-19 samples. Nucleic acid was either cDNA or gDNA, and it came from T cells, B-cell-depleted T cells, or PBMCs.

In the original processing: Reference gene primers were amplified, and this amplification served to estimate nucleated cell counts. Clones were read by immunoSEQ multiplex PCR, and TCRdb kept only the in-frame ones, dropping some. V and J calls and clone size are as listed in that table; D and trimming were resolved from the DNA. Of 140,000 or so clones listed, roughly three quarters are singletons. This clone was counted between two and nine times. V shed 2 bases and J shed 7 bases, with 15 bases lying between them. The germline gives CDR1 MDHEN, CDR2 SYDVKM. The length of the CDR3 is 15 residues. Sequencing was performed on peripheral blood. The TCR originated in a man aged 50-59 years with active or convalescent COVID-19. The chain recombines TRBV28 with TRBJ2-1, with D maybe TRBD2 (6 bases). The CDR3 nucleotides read TGTGCCAGCAGTTTACTCCGAGGGAGGTATAATGAGCAGTTCTTC. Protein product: CASSLLRGRYNEQFF.